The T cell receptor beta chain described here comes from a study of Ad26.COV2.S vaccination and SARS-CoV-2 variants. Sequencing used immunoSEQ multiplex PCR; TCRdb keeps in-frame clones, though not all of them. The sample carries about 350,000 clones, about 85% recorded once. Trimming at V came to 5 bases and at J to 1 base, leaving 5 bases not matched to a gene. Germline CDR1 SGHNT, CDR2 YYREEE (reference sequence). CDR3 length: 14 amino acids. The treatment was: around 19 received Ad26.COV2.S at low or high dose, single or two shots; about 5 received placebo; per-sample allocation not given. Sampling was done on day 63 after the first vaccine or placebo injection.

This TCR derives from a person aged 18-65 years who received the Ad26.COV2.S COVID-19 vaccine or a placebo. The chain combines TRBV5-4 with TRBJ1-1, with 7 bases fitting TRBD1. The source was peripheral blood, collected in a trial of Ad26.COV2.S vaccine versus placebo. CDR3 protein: CASSITGENTEAFF. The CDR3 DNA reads TGTGCCAGCAGTATTACAGGGGAGAACACTGAAGCTTTCTTT.